This record covers a single T cell receptor beta chain. As yet, its antigen is unknown. This sample was taken from a study of identical twins. Study-wide results and limits: With abundant cord blood beta clonotypes, insertions were fewer; memory repertoires showed no such pattern.

The CDR3 has 14 amino acids. V was clipped by 8 bases and J by 7 bases, with 18 bases between them. Germline CDR1 is SGHAT and CDR2 is FQNNGV. Each CDR3 protein is one row after TCRdb ran MiXCR on the 5' RACE reads. The table has under 250,000 distinct CDR3 sequences, 7.5% seen once. The same specimen was also included in a second study, on yellow fever vaccine responses in identical twins.

The source material was CD8+ T cells sorted from blood. J is TRBJ1-5 and V is TRBV11-2; no clear D gene. The source of this sequence is a woman aged 18-35 years in good health. CDR3 coding DNA: TGTGCCAGCCTCGACCCAGTATCCGACCAGCCCCAGCATTTT. It specifies CASLDPVSDQPQHF.